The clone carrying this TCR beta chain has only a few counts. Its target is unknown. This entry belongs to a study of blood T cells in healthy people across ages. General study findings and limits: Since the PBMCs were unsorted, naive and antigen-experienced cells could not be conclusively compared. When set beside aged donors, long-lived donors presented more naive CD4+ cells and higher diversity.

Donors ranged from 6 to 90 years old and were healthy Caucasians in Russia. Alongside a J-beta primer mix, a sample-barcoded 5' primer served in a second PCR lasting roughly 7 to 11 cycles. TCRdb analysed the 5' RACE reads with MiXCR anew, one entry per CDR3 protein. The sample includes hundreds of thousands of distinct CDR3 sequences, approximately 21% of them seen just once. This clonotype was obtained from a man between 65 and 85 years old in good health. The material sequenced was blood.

DNA for the CDR3: TGTGCCAGCAGTTACACGGGAGGGCAAGAGACCCAGTACTTC. Its protein product is CASSYTGGQETQYF. The V call is TRBV6-2 or TRBV6-3, the J call TRBJ2-5, with TRBD2 matching over 8 bases. V was pared by 2 bases and J by 2 bases, with 1 base of the junction left unmatched. The length of the CDR3 is 14 residues. Germline V CDR1 and CDR2: MNHEY, SVGEGT.